These T cell receptor beta chains were read from a single sample in a study of blood T cell repertoires in COVID-19. The table came from immunoSEQ multiplex PCR; TCRdb's copy has only in-frame clones and leaves some out. The sample lists about 360,000 clones, approximately 89% occurring once. The specimen sequenced was PBMCs or T cells enriched from blood (not recorded which). The receptors come from a man in his forties in a cohort exposed to, infected with or recovered from COVID-19 (not recorded which). The CDR3 runs from the conserved cysteine through the conserved F or W. A D gene is named only where the DNA matches it firmly. The size field is filled for only some rows; it gives once, few, many or a size class.

15 TRBD1 NA TRBJ2-7 TRBV7-8 CASSPGQGVSYEQYF TGTGCCAGCAGCCCGGGACAGGGGGTCTCCTACGAGCAGTACTTC
17 TRBD1 NA TRBJ2-2 TRBV24-1 CATSDSARGQDTGELFF TGTGCCACCAGTGATTCAGCGAGGGGGCAGGATACCGGGGAGCTGTTTTTT
14 TRBD1 NA TRBJ2-7 TRBV19 CASSTTGGPYEQYF TGTGCCAGTAGTACGACAGGGGGCCCCTACGAGCAGTACTTC
14 NA NA TRBJ2-7 TRBV5-1 CASSSREPNYEQYF TGCGCCAGCAGCTCTCGAGAGCCTAACTACGAGCAGTACTTC
13 TRBD2 once TRBJ2-2 TRBV2 CASRSGGAGELFF TGTGCCAGCAGGTCGGGAGGGGCCGGGGAGCTGTTTTTT
14 NA NA TRBJ1-2 TRBV7-9 CASSLVRGSYGYTF TGTGCCAGCAGCTTAGTCCGGGGGAGCTATGGCTACACCTTC
19 TRBD2 NA TRBJ2-7 TRBV19 CASIPESRGRAYYDVGQYF TGTGCCAGTATCCCAGAGTCTCGCGGGAGGGCCTATTACGATGTCGGGCAGTACTTC
15 NA NA TRBJ1-2 TRBV19 CASSTLTGSNYGYTF TGTGCCAGTAGTACCCTAACAGGTTCTAACTATGGCTACACCTTC
13 NA NA TRBJ1-6 TRBV7-9 CASSRGTNSPLHF TGTGCCAGCAGCCGGGGGACTAATTCACCCCTCCACTTT
15 TRBD2 NA TRBJ2-1 TRBV14 CASSQTGTRYSEQFF TGTGCCAGCAGCCAAACCGGGACTAGATATAGTGAGCAGTTCTTC
14 NA NA TRBJ1-6 TRBV28 CASRPGDLNSPLHF TGTGCCAGCCGACCGGGAGACCTAAATTCACCCCTCCACTTT
19 TRBD2 once TRBJ2-6 TRBV27 CASSPKGTTRLSGANVLTF TGTGCCAGCAGCCCAAAGGGGACTACACGACTGTCTGGGGCCAACGTCCTGACTTTC
17 TRBD2 NA TRBJ2-3 TRBV19 CASSIDRGLAGGPVQYF TGTGCCAGTAGTATAGATCGAGGACTAGCGGGAGGGCCGGTGCAGTATTTT
15 NA few TRBJ2-2 TRBV4-1 CASSHPGWSTGELFF TGCGCCAGCAGCCACCCAGGGTGGAGCACCGGGGAGCTGTTTTTT
16 NA NA TRBJ2-3 TRBV7-6 CASSQVSGGPADTQYF TGTGCCAGCAGCCAAGTTAGCGGTGGACCCGCAGATACGCAGTATTTT
13 NA NA TRBJ1-2 TRBV30 CAWSLGAGYGYTF TGTGCCTGGAGTTTAGGGGCTGGCTATGGCTACACCTTC
14 TRBD2 NA TRBJ2-6 TRBV5-1 CASSLGLGANVLTF TGCGCCAGCAGCCTGGGACTAGGGGCCAACGTCCTGACTTTC
14 TRBD2 NA TRBJ2-3 TRBV15 CATSRTSGRDTQYF TGTGCCACCAGCAGGACTAGCGGAAGAGATACGCAGTATTTT
17 NA NA TRBJ1-5 TRBV19 CASSGIYIKQGNQPQHF TGTGCCAGTAGCGGAATATACATTAAGCAGGGCAATCAGCCCCAGCATTTT
13 NA NA TRBJ1-2 TRBV28 CAAWGRVWGGYTF TGTGCCGCCTGGGGCAGGGTCTGGGGAGGCTACACCTTC
15 TRBD1 NA TRBJ1-6 TRBV6-5 CAANRIDRAISPLHF TGTGCCGCAAATCGGATCGACAGGGCCATTTCACCCCTCCACTTT
14 TRBD2 NA TRBJ2-7 TRBV28 CASSYLAGAHEQYF TGTGCCAGCAGCTATCTAGCGGGAGCCCACGAGCAGTACTTC
14 NA NA TRBJ1-1 TRBV7-6 CASSLAVRTEKAFF TGTGCCAGCAGCTTAGCGGTGAGGACAGAAAAAGCTTTCTTT
16 NA NA TRBJ1-5 TRBV28 CASSSTVPLGNQPQHF TGTGCCAGCAGTTCGACAGTTCCCTTAGGCAATCAGCCCCAGCATTTT
13 NA NA TRBJ1-6 TRBV30 CAWRAGGNSPLHF TGTGCCTGGAGAGCCGGGGGAAATTCACCCCTCCACTTT
15 TRBD1 NA TRBJ1-5 TRBV2 CASRDNRGNNQPQHF TGTGCCAGCAGGGACAACAGGGGAAACAATCAGCCCCAGCATTTT
18 TRBD2 few TRBJ2-1 TRBV27 CASAARLAGGGSYNEQFF TGTGCCAGCGCCGCCAGGCTAGCGGGAGGCGGCTCCTACAATGAGCAGTTCTTC
15 TRBD2 NA TRBJ2-7 TRBV4-2 CASSQGRLAGDEQYF TGTGCCAGCAGCCAAGGCCGACTAGCGGGAGACGAGCAGTACTTC
12 NA few TRBJ2-5 TRBV5-5 CASSLGAETQYF TGTGCCAGCAGCTTGGGGGCAGAGACCCAGTACTTC